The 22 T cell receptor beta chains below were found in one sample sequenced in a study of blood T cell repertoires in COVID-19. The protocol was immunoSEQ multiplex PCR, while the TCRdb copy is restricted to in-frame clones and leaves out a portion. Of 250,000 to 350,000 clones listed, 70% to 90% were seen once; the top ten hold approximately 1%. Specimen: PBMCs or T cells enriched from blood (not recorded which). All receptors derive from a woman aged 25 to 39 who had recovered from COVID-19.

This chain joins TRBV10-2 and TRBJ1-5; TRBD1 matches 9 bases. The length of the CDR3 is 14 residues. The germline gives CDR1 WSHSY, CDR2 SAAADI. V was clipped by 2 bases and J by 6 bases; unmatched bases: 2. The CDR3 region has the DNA TGCGCCAGCAGTGAGGGGACAGGGTTTCAGCCCCAGCATTTT. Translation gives CASSEGTGFQPQHF.

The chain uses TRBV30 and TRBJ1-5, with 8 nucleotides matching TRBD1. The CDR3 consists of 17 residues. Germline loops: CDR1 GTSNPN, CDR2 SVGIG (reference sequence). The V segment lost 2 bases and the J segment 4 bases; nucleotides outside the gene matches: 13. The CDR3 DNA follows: TGTGCCTGGAGTCCCCGGACAGGGTGGGTTTCAAATCAGCCCCAGCATTTT. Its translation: CAWSPRTGWVSNQPQHF.

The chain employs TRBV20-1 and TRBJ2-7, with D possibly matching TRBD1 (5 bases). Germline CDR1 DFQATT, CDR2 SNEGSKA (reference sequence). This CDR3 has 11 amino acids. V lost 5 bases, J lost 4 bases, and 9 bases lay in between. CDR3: CSAGHFYEQYF. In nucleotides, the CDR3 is TGCAGTGCTGGACATTTTTACGAGCAGTACTTC.

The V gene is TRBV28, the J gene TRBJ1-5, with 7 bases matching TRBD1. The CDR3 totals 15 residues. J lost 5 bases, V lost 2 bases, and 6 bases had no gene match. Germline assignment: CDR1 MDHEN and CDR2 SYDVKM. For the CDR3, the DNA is TGTGCCAGCAGTTTACCTTCGACAGGGCATCAGCCCCAGCATTTT. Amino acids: CASSLPSTGHQPQHF.

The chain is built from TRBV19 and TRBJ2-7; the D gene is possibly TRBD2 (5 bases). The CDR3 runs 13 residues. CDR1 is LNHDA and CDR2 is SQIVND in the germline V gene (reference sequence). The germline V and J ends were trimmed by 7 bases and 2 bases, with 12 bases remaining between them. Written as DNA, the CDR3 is TGTGCCAGTACAACAGCGACTACCTACGAGCAGTACTTC. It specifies CASTTATTYEQYF.

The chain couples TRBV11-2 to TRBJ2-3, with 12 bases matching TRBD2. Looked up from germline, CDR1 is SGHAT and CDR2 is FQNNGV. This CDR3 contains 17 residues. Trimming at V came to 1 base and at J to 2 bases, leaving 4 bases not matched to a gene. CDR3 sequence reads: CASSLGRTSGVTDTQYF. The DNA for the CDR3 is TGTGCCAGCAGCTTAGGAAGGACTAGCGGGGTCACAGATACGCAGTATTTT. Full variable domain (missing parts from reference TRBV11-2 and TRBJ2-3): EAGVAQSPRYKIIEKRQSVAFWCNPISGHATLYWYQQILGQGPKLLIQFQNNGVVDDSQLPKDRFSAERLKGVDSTLKIQPAKLEDSAVYLCASSLGRTSGVTDTQYFGPGTRLTVL.

The CDR3 DNA follows: TGTGCCAGCAGCGACCTAACAGGGTTTCGGGAGCTGTTTTTT. Translating it yields CASSDLTGFRELFF. The V gene is TRBV9, the J gene TRBJ2-2; possible D gene TRBD1, 6 bases. This CDR3 is built from 14 residues. The V end lost 3 bases, the J end lost 9 bases, and 15 bases lay between the germline ends. Germline CDR1 is SGDLS and CDR2 is YYNGEE.

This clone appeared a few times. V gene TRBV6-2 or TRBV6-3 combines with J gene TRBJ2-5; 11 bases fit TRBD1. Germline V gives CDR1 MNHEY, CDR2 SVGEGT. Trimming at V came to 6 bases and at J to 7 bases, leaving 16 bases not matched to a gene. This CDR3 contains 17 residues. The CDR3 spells CASSLGQGAVRRGTQYF. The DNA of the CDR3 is TGTGCCAGCAGCCTAGGACAGGGGGCGGTCAGAAGAGGGACCCAGTACTTC.

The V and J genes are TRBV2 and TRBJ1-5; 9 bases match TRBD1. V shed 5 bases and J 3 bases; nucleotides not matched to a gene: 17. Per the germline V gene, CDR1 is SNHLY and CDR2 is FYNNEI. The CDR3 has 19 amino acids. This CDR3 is CASSRAPGQGRGANQPQHF. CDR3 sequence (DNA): TGTGCCAGCAGTCGAGCCCCGGGACAGGGAAGGGGCGCCAATCAGCCCCAGCATTTT. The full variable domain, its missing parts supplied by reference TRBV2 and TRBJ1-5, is EPEVTQTPSHQVTQMGQEVILRCVPISNHLYFYWYRQILGQKVEFLVSFYNNEISEKSEIFDDQFSVERPDGSNFTLKIRSTKLEDSAMYFCASSRAPGQGRGANQPQHFGDGTRLSIL.

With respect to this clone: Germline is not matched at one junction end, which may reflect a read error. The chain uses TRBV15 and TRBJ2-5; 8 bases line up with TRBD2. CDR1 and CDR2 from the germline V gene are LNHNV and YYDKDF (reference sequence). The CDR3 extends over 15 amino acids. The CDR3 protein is CATSRDQTQAGAQYF. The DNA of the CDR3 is TGTGCCACCAGCAGAGATCAAACCCAAGCGGGGGCCCAATACTTC.

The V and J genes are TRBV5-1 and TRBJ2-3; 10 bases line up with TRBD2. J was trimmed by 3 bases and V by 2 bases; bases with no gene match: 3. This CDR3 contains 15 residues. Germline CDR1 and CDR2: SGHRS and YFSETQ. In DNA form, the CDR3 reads TGCGCCAGCAGCTTAAGGACTAGCGGAACAGATACGCAGTATTTT. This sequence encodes CASSLRTSGTDTQYF.

Here the CDR3 DNA reads TGTGCCACCCGACGTCCGGGGGGTGACGGGAATGAGCAGTTCTTC. It encodes CATRRPGGDGNEQFF. The rearrangement links TRBV28 to TRBJ2-1; TRBD2 aligns across 7 bases. V lost 10 bases and J lost 7; bases outside the gene matches: 16. The length of the CDR3 is 15 residues. Germline CDR1 reads MDHEN; CDR2 reads SYDVKM.

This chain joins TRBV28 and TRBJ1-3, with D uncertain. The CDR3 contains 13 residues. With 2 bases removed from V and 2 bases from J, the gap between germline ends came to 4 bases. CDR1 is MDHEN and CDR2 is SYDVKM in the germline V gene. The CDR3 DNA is TGTGCCAGCAGTTTACAGGCTGGAAACACCATATATTTT. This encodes CASSLQAGNTIYF. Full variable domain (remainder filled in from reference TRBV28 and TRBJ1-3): DVKVTQSSRYLVKRTGEKVFLECVQDMDHENMFWYRQDPGLGLRLIYFSYDVKMKEKGDIPEGYSVSREKKERFSLILESASTNQTSMYLCASSLQAGNTIYFGEGSWLTVV.

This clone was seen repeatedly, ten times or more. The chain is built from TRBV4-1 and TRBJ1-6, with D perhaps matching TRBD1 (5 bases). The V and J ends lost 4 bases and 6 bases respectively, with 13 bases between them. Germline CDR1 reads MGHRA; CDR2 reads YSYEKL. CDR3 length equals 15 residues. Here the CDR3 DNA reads TGCGCCAGCAGCCCCCCCTCGGGGGGTAATTCACCCCTCCACTTT. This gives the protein CASSPPSGGNSPLHF.

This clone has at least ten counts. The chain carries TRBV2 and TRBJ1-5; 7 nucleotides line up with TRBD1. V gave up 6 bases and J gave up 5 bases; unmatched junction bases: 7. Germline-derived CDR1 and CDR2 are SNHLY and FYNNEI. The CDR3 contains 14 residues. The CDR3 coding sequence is TGTGCCAGCAGCAAGACAGGGAAAGATCAGCCCCAGCATTTT. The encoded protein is CASSKTGKDQPQHF.

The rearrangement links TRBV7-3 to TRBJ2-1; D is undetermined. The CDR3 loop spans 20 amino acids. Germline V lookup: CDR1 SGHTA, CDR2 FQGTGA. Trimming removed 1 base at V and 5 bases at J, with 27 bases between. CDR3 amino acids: CASSLIPIQGASIRDNEQFF. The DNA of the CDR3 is TGTGCCAGCAGCTTAATTCCTATCCAAGGCGCATCCATCCGGGACAATGAGCAGTTCTTC.

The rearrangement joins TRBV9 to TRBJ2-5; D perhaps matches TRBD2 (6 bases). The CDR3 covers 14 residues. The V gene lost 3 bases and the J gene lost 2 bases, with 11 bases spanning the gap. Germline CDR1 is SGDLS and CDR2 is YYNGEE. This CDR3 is CASSGGLLQETQYF. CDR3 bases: TGTGCCAGCAGCGGGGGACTTTTGCAAGAGACCCAGTACTTC. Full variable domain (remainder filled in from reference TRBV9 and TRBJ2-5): DSGVTQTPKHLITATGQRVTLRCSPRSGDLSVYWYQQSLDQGLQFLIQYYNGEERAKGNILERFSAQQFPDLHSELNLSSLELGDSALYFCASSGGLLQETQYFGPGTRLLVL.

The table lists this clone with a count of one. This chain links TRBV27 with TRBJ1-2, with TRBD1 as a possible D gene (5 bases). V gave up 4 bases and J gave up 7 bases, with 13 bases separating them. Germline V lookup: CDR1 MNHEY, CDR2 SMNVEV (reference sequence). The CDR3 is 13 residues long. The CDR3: CASSSGEGLGYTF. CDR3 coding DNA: TGTGCCAGCAGTTCGGGGGAGGGACTTGGCTACACCTTC.

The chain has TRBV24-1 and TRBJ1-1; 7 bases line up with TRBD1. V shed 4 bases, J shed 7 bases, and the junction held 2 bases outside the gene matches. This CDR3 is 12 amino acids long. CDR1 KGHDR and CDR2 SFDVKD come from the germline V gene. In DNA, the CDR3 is TGTGCCACCAGTGACCAGGGGGTTGAAGCTTTCTTT. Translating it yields CATSDQGVEAFF.

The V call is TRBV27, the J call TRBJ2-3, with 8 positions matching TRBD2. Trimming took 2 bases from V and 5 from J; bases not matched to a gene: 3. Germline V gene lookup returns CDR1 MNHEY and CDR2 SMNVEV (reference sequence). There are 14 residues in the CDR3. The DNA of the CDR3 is TGTGCCAGCAGTTTAGCGGGGGGCCGAGATACGCAGTATTTT. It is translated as CASSLAGGRDTQYF.

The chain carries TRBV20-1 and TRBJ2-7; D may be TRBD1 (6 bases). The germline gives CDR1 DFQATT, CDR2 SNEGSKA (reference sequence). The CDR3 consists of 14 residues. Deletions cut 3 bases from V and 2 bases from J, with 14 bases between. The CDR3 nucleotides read TGCAGTGCTAGTGACAGGACTTTAGCCTACGAGCAGTACTTC. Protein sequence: CSASDRTLAYEQYF.

The CDR3 DNA is TGTGCCAGCCACATCAGGGGTCGGGTGGCGGATGGCTACACCTTC. It codes for CASHIRGRVADGYTF. V is TRBV6-5 and J is TRBJ1-2, with D perhaps TRBD1 (6 bases). The CDR3 contains 15 residues. The germline V gene encodes CDR1 MNHEY and CDR2 SVGAGI. The germline V and J ends were trimmed by 8 bases and 6 bases, with 22 bases remaining between them.